This paragraph covers one TCR beta chain sequence. The record originates from a study of HIV-infected children after antiretroviral therapy interruption. Study-wide context: Children had CD4+ above 500, viral load below 50 copies/ml, either treatment arm.

A 3' RACE protocol on RNA, with unique molecular identifiers, produced the TCR library. TCRdb redid the calling of the 3' RACE reads with MiXCR, one entry per CDR3 protein. The sample records roughly 16,000 distinct CDR3 sequences, around 3.4% being singletons. Sample treatment: PENTA 11 planned treatment interruption arm or continuous ART arm. Trimming took 0 bases from V and 4 from J, leaving 6 bases between them. Germline V gene lookup returns CDR1 SQVTM and CDR2 ANQGSEA. The CDR3 extends over 12 amino acids. This TCR came from a pool of human donors with HIV. The sample was CD45RO+ CD8+ T cells from PBMCs, pooled from several time points, taken from a donor given antiretroviral therapy, either interrupted or continuous. Subset described: memory CD8+ CD45RO+ CD45RA- T cells. The V call is TRBV29-1, the J call TRBJ1-1, with unresolved D. CDR3 sequence: CSVEDYGTEAFF. CDR3 bases: TGCAGCGTTGAAGATTACGGCACTGAAGCTTTCTTT.